This T cell receptor (beta chain) was obtained from a study of shared clonotypes between healthy human individuals. The V gene lost 1 base and the J gene lost 1 base, with 13 bases spanning the gap. CDR1 and CDR2 from the germline V gene are SGHRS and YFSETQ. The CDR3 sequence is 16 residues long. Data came from immunoSEQ multiplex PCR; TCRdb stores just in-frame clones and leaves some out. The table lists some 900,000 clones, about 80% of them singletons. This clone was counted a single time. Material for sequencing was memory CD4+ T cells sorted from blood. Regarding subset: CD45RA-negative fraction. This chain links TRBV5-1 with TRBJ2-3, with D possibly being TRBD1 (5 bases). This sequence originates from a man between 18 and 29 years old in good health. CDR3 in DNA: TGCGCCAGCAGCTTGCGGCCGGCGACAGGCACAGATACGCAGTATTTT. Translating gives CASSLRPATGTDTQYF.